This entry lists 8 T cell receptor beta chains sequenced from one sample in a study of cytomegalovirus exposure and HLA in healthy donors. PCR amplification relied on 60 Vbeta primers (plus 13 Jbeta primers). Profiled with immunoSEQ multiplex PCR; TCRdb holds only in-frame clones, not every one. This sample contains approximately 110,000 clones. The source material was PBMCs. These receptors originate from a man aged 35 to 55 in good health and CMV-seronegative.

The V call is TRBV28, the J call TRBJ2-6, with 12 bases aligning to TRBD2. V lost 5 bases and J lost 2; bases outside the gene matches: 1. This CDR3 region has 16 residues. CDR1 is MDHEN and CDR2 is SYDVKM in the germline V gene. The CDR3 DNA reads TGTGCCAGCAGTCCTAGCGGGAGGGCTGGGGCCAACGTCCTGACTTTC. Protein sequence: CASSPSGRAGANVLTF.

The rearrangement uses TRBV7-2 and TRBJ1-1; D possibly corresponds to TRBD1 (5 bases). Germline CDR1 SGHTA, CDR2 FQGNSA. Trimming cost V 5 bases and J 7 bases, with 17 bases left between them. The CDR3 runs to 14 residues. The CDR3 DNA follows: TGTGCCAGCAGCACGGGCGGAAGGGGAGGTGAAGCTTTCTTT. Its translation is CASSTGGRGGEAFF.

As DNA, the CDR3 is TGTGCCAGCAGCGTAGGTCCGGAGGGCACTGAAGCTTTCTTT. Its translation is CASSVGPEGTEAFF. V usage is TRBV9 and J usage is TRBJ1-1; D not resolved. The germline V gene has CDR1 SGDLS and CDR2 YYNGEE. The V end was cut by 0 bases, the J end by 4 bases, with 10 bases between. The CDR3 has 14 residues.

The chain is built from TRBV6-6 and TRBJ2-1, with TRBD2 matching 14 bases. The CDR3 has 16 residues. Per the germline V gene, CDR1 is MNHNY and CDR2 is SVGAGI (reference sequence). After removal of 1 base from V and 7 bases from J, the junction contained 3 bases not matched to a gene. The CDR3 region has the DNA TGTGCCAGCAGTTACTACGGGACTAGCGGGAGAAATGAGCAGTTCTTC. Translating it yields CASSYYGTSGRNEQFF.

This rearrangement joins TRBV19 to TRBJ2-7; 8 bases are shared with TRBD1. Germline CDR1 LNHDA, CDR2 SQIVND (reference sequence). The CDR3 spans 13 residues. The trim removed 10 bases at V and 5 bases at J, leaving 10 bases unmatched. The DNA for the CDR3 is TGTGCCACCCTGGACAGGGTGGGAGACGAGCAGTACTTC. Amino acids: CATLDRVGDEQYF.

CDR3 in amino acids: CAWTGESLSYTF. DNA for the CDR3: TGTGCCTGGACAGGGGAATCTTTAAGCTACACCTTC. V gene TRBV30 combines with J gene TRBJ1-2, with a weak D call TRBD1 (6 bases). From germline, CDR1 is GTSNPN and CDR2 SVGIG (reference sequence). V lost 4 bases to trimming and J lost 9 bases, with 15 bases between them. The CDR3 has 12 residues.

V is TRBV10-1 and J is TRBJ1-1; no clear D gene. Germline-derived CDR1 and CDR2 are WNHNN and SYGVQD (reference sequence). The CDR3 extends over 13 amino acids. Trimming cost V 6 bases and J 4 bases, with 12 bases left between them. CDR3 protein: CASSRVGGTEAFF. For the CDR3, the DNA is TGCGCCAGCAGCCGGGTGGGTGGCACTGAAGCTTTCTTT.

The chain is built from TRBV30 and TRBJ2-5, with a tentative D call TRBD2 (6 bases). This CDR3 has 15 residues. The ends were cut back, 3 bases at V and 4 bases at J, with 18 bases in the middle. The V gene's germline CDR1 is GTSNPN and CDR2 SVGIG (reference sequence). The CDR3 sequence is CAWRPPLAWGETQYF. DNA of the CDR3: TGTGCCTGGAGACCACCCCTAGCGTGGGGAGAGACCCAGTACTTC. Full variable domain (rest looked up from reference TRBV30 and TRBJ2-5): SQTIHQWPATLVQPVGSPLSLECTVEGTSNPNLYWYRQAAGRGLQLLFYSVGIGQISSEVPQNLSASRPQDRQFILSSKKLLLSDSGFYLCAWRPPLAWGETQYFGPGTRLLVL.